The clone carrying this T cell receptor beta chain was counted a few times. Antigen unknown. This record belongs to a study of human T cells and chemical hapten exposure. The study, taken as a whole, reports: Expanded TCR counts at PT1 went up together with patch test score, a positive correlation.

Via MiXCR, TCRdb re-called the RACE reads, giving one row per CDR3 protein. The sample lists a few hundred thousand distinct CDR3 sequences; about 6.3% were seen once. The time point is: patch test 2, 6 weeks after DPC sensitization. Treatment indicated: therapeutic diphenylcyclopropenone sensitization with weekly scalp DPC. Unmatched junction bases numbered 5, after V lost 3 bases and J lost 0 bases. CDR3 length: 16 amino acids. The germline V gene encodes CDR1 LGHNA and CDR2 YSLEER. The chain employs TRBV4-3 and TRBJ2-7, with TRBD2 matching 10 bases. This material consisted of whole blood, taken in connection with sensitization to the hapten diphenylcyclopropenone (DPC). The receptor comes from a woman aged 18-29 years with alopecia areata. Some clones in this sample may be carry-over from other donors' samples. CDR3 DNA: TGCGCCAGCAGCCATATAGCGGGGGGCCACTCCTACGAGCAGTACTTC. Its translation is CASSHIAGGHSYEQYF.